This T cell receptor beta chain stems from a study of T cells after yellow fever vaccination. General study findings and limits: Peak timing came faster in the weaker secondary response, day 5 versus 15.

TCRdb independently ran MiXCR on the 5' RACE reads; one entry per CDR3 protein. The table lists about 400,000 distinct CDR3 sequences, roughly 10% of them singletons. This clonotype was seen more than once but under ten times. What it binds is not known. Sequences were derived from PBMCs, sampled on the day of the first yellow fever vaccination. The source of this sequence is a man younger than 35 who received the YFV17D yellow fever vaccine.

CDR3 sequence: CSVDGGTRETQYF. In nucleotides, the CDR3 is TGCAGCGTTGACGGCGGTACTAGAGAGACCCAGTACTTC. The chain joins TRBV29-1 to TRBJ2-5; D is possibly TRBD2 (5 bases). Trimming pared 3 bases from V and 4 bases from J, leaving 12 bases between. The V gene's germline CDR1 is SQVTM and CDR2 ANQGSEA. The CDR3 contains 13 residues.